Described below is a single TCR beta chain sequence and its context. The CDR3 has 14 amino acids. The germline V gene has CDR1 DFQATT and CDR2 SNEGSKA (reference sequence). V was shortened by 5 bases and J by 0 bases, with 11 bases between the two germline ends. These data come from a study of blood T cells in healthy people across ages. Together with a sample-barcoded 5' primer, a J-beta primer mix was included in a second PCR lasting about 6 to 12 cycles. TCRdb re-called the 5' RACE reads with MiXCR, one entry per CDR3 protein. The sample includes fewer than 800,000 distinct CDR3 sequences, roughly 25% of them seen just once. This sample also appeared in a second study, on T cells of mothers and their children. Per that study: Barcodes and 2-4 random nucleotides were added by M1S in the second PCR. Clones that were microchimeric and persistent were not detected among T cells.

This receptor was taken from a boy between 10 and 17 years old in good health. Input material: blood. The rearrangement joins TRBV20-1 to TRBJ1-5; D is unresolved. This CDR3 is CSALTGYSNQPQHF. CDR3 coding DNA: TGCAGTGCTCTGACCGGTTATAGCAATCAGCCCCAGCATTTT.